This record concerns one T cell receptor (beta chain) sequence. The same CDR3 is also encoded by other DNA sequences in this sample. Profiling relied on immunoSEQ multiplex PCR, and the TCRdb table lists in-frame clones only, not all of them. This repertoire shows over 95,000 clones, 87% found once; its top ten account for 10% to 15%. The sample originates from a study of T cell responses to AZD1222 COVID-19 vaccine. The clonotype comes from an adult in good health. The sequencing used peripheral blood, collected on day 0 of AZD1222 vaccination.

Here the CDR3 DNA reads TGTGCCAGCAGTCGGGACCCCCGGGGCGGGGAGCTGTTTTTT. This encodes CASSRDPRGGELFF. The J gene is TRBJ2-2, the V gene TRBV6-5; D may correspond to TRBD1 or TRBD2 (5 bases each). The V end was cut by 5 bases, the J end by 7 bases, with 14 bases between. Germline V gene data show CDR1 as MNHEY and CDR2 as SVGAGI. The length of the CDR3 is 14 residues.